The T cell receptor beta chain described here comes from a study of CD8 T cells in ankylosing spondylitis (dated by TCRdb to the late 2010s). For the wider study: The study profiled T cell receptor beta repertoires in healthy donors and ankylosing spondylitis patients to find disease-linked TCR variants. In total, the full study cohort was made up of roughly 100 healthy donors and 25 ankylosing spondylitis patients. Peripheral blood samples were taken, and synovial fluid was additionally collected from ankylosing spondylitis patients. The research as a whole found: Some motif variants had previously been reported in the synovial fluid and blood of reactive arthritis patients, which suggests shared mechanisms of disease initiation. Blood from ankylosing spondylitis patients appeared to be characterized by a TCR beta motif composed of under 10 highly homologous amino acid variants. The disease-linked clones had a CD8+ phenotype and were found at relatively low frequencies in peripheral blood. The disease-linked clones were reported as significantly enriched in matched synovial fluid samples from ankylosing spondylitis patients.

From the cysteine through the phenylalanine, the CDR3 covers 14 amino acids. Only CDR3 DNA remains: 42 bases, in frame from the first base. The germline V gene (reference sequence) supplies CDR1 LGHDT and CDR2 YNNKEL. The V end loses 1 base and the J end loses 3 bases, and a stretch of 6 bases separates them. This clonotype was recorded at least ten times. The antigen it recognizes is unknown. No much larger clone exists at a distance of one base, and base qualities are not known. Sequencing was carried out with an Illumina HiSeq 2500. TCR beta libraries were prepared by quantitative 5'-RACE with molecular barcodes. As for the original processing: To identify disease-linked TCR variants, a new computational method was used, one built on a probabilistic model of VDJ rearrangement. The public reads were reprocessed in TCRdb via fastp at Q25 and MiXCR, keeping in-frame beta chains. Each CDR3 protein gets just one entry, which takes the most common genes and DNA from the rows behind it. TCRdb, not the authors, supplied the V and J calls. The sample data list hundreds of thousands of distinct CDR3 sequences, and 10% to 15% of these were observed just once. Almost 7% of the sample rests with the top ten.

The TCR originated in a male donor with ankylosing spondylitis. The material sequenced was blood, either unsorted or a sorted T cell fraction (not recorded which). Rearrangement joined TRBV3-1 to TRBJ2-2; the D gene is perhaps TRBD1 or TRBD2, as each covers 5 bases. The nucleotides read TGTGCCAGCAGCCAAGGGGGGTACACCGGGGAGCTGTTTTTT. Its product reads: CASSQGGYTGELFF.